A selection of T cell receptor beta chains follows, all from one sample in a study of blood T cell repertoires in COVID-19. Generated by immunoSEQ multiplex PCR, the TCRdb table keeps only in-frame clones and is missing some. The table has about 320,000 clones, more than 70% seen once; the top ten hold approximately 1.6%. The sequenced sample was peripheral blood. Every receptor here comes from a woman under 40 with COVID-19, enrolled during active disease. CDR3s include the opening cysteine and the closing phenylalanine or tryptophan. Fields, in order: clone size, V gene, J gene, D gene, CDR3 DNA, CDR3 protein. A D gene is named only where the DNA matches it firmly. Only some rows state a clone size, as once, few, many or a class for expanded clones.

once	TRBV20-1	TRBJ2-7	TRBD1	TGTCGGGACAGGGGATTCTACGAGCAGTACTTC	CRDRGFYEQYF
NA	TRBV30	TRBJ1-2	NA	TGTGCCTGGAGGCATGGTCCCGTGAGGCTGTTAACTAACTATGGCTACACCTTC	CAWRHGPVRLLTNYGYTF
NA	TRBV7-2	TRBJ1-6	NA	TGTGCCAGCAGCTTAGATCGTCAGATTCTCCACTTT	CASSLDRQILHF
NA	TRBV30	TRBJ1-1	NA	TGTGCCTGGAGTTCAGGGAACACTGAAGCTTTCTTT	CAWSSGNTEAFF
NA	TRBV6-1	TRBJ1-1	NA	TGTGCCAGCAGTGACGGCGGGACTTGGCGTTTGAACACTGAAGCTTTCTTT	CASSDGGTWRLNTEAFF
NA	TRBV21-1	TRBJ1-1	NA	TGTGCCAGCAGCAAAGCTCGGAACACTGAAGCTTTCTTT	CASSKARNTEAFF
NA	TRBV19	TRBJ1-1	TRBD1	TGTGCCAGTAGCGACAGGGGGTACACTGAAGCTTTCTTT	CASSDRGYTEAFF
NA	TRBV28	TRBJ1-2	TRBD1	TGTGCCAGCAGTACAGGGGGAAATGGCTACACCTTC	CASSTGGNGYTF
medium-sized	TRBV6-4	TRBJ1-5	NA	TGTGCCAGCAGTGTGCAGGCTGGGACTAATCAGCCCCAGCATTTT	CASSVQAGTNQPQHF
NA	TRBV5-4	TRBJ2-4	NA	TGTGCCAGCAGCGAGGGGGATGGGCAGTTTACGGCCAAAAACATTCAGTACTTC	CASSEGDGQFTAKNIQYF
NA	TRBV4-1	TRBJ2-7	NA	TGCGCCAGCAGCGCCCAGGGGGAGCAGTACTTC	CASSAQGEQYF
NA	TRBV7-7	TRBJ2-3	TRBD2	TGTGCCAGCAGCCCAATAGCGGGGAGTAGCACAGATACGCAGTATTTT	CASSPIAGSSTDTQYF
NA	TRBV28	TRBJ2-5	TRBD2	TGTGCCAGCAGACTAGCGGGTCAAGAGACCCAGTACTTC	CASRLAGQETQYF
few	TRBV4-1	TRBJ1-1	NA	TGCGCCAGCAGCCAGAAGGACACTAAAGCTTTCTTT	CASSQKDTKAFF